The rows below give T cell receptor beta chains drawn from one sample of a study of T cell responses to AZD1222 COVID-19 vaccine. The protocol was immunoSEQ multiplex PCR, while the TCRdb copy is restricted to in-frame clones and leaves out a portion. The table lists roughly 44,000 clones, about 83% of them singletons, with over 40% in the top ten. The specimen comprised peripheral blood, sampled on day 0 of AZD1222 vaccination. Every receptor here comes from an adult in good health. Both conserved end residues are part of each CDR3. A D gene is named only where the DNA matches it firmly. Only some rows state a clone size, as once, few, many or a class for expanded clones.

d_call	clone_size	v_call	j_call	cdr3_aa	cdr3_nt
NA	once	TRBV25-1	TRBJ2-2	CASSSGAANTGELFF	TGTGCCAGCAGTTCAGGAGCGGCGAACACCGGGGAGCTGTTTTTT
NA	NA	TRBV19	TRBJ1-6	CASADRSESPLHF	TGTGCCAGTGCGGACAGAAGTGAATCACCCCTCCACTTT
TRBD1	NA	TRBV12-3/TRBV12-4	TRBJ2-7	CASSPGTGHEQYF	TGTGCCAGCAGTCCCGGGACAGGGCACGAGCAGTACTTC
NA	NA	TRBV28	TRBJ1-2	CASSLLARQGAGYTF	TGTGCCAGCAGTTTATTGGCGCGGCAGGGAGCAGGCTACACCTTC
TRBD1	NA	TRBV2	TRBJ2-5	CASSLRTGTETQYF	TGTGCCAGCAGTTTACGGACAGGGACGGAGACCCAGTACTTC
NA	NA	TRBV5-1	TRBJ2-1	CASSSSGGLYNEQFF	TGCGCCAGCAGCTCTTCTGGGGGCCTCTACAATGAGCAGTTCTTC
TRBD2	NA	TRBV4-1	TRBJ2-7	CASSPLSGGAREQYF	TGCGCCAGCAGCCCGCTAAGCGGGGGGGCAAGGGAGCAGTACTTC
NA	NA	TRBV5-6	TRBJ2-1	CASSSHDNEQFF	TGTGCCAGCAGCTCACATGACAATGAGCAGTTCTTC
NA	NA	TRBV28	TRBJ2-1	CASSLRAEYNEQFF	TGTGCCAGCAGTTTACGGGCCGAATACAATGAGCAGTTCTTC
NA	NA	TRBV10-3	TRBJ2-6	CATGDISGANVLTF	TGTGCCACGGGGGATATCTCTGGGGCCAACGTCCTGACTTTC
NA	NA	TRBV3-1/TRBV3-2	TRBJ2-7	CASSLDPDPYEQYF	TGTGCCAGCAGCTTGGACCCTGACCCCTACGAGCAGTACTTC
NA	few	TRBV12-3/TRBV12-4	TRBJ2-5	CASSEYRAETQYF	TGTGCCAGCAGTGAATACAGGGCCGAGACCCAGTACTTC
NA	NA	TRBV6-5	TRBJ1-1	CASREWGLNTEAFF	TGTGCCAGCAGGGAGTGGGGGCTGAACACTGAAGCTTTCTTT
NA	NA	TRBV2	TRBJ1-1	CASRADSMNTEAFF	TGTGCCAGCAGGGCAGACAGCATGAACACTGAAGCTTTCTTT
NA	NA	TRBV28	TRBJ1-3	CASSLSFGTGGSTIYF	TGTGCCAGCAGTTTATCTTTCGGGACGGGGGGTAGCACCATATATTTT
NA	few	TRBV5-4	TRBJ1-2	CASSISRGRLTGYTF	TGTGCCAGCAGCATAAGTCGGGGGCGTCTCACTGGCTACACCTTC
TRBD1	NA	TRBV9	TRBJ1-3	CASSVGPTGGNGNTIYF	TGTGCCAGCAGCGTAGGCCCCACAGGGGGGAATGGAAACACCATATATTTT
NA	NA	TRBV10-1	TRBJ1-3	CASSDYGREVHF	TGCGCCAGCAGTGATTACGGCAGGGAGGTACATTTT
NA	NA	TRBV28	TRBJ1-6	CASSPGGVSYNSPLHF	TGTGCCAGCAGTCCTGGGGGAGTCTCCTATAATTCACCCCTCCACTTT
NA	NA	TRBV7-2	TRBJ2-3	CASSLIGDTQYF	TGTGCCAGCAGCTTAATAGGGGATACGCAGTATTTT
TRBD1	few	TRBV28	TRBJ2-7	CASRDREYEQYF	TGTGCCAGCAGAGACAGGGAGTACGAGCAGTACTTC
TRBD1	NA	TRBV24-1	TRBJ1-2	CATSGNRGHGYGYTF	TGTGCCACCAGTGGTAACAGGGGGCATGGCTATGGCTACACCTTC
NA	NA	TRBV29-1	TRBJ2-7	CSVLGTGTTAHEQYF	TGCAGCGTCCTGGGGACCGGGACAACGGCCCACGAGCAGTACTTC
TRBD1	NA	TRBV3-1/TRBV3-2	TRBJ1-2	CASSQIAGGPRGYGYTF	TGTGCCAGCAGCCAAATCGCAGGGGGTCCTCGGGGCTATGGCTACACCTTC
TRBD2	few	TRBV5-1	TRBJ2-1	CASSLRASGNYNEQFF	TGCGCCAGCAGCCTAAGGGCTAGCGGGAATTACAATGAGCAGTTCTTC
NA	NA	TRBV4-2	TRBJ2-2	CASSQKERTNTGELFF	TGTGCCAGCAGCCAAAAGGAACGTACGAACACCGGGGAGCTGTTTTTT
NA	NA	TRBV5-4	TRBJ2-7	CASSLTSTADEQYF	TGTGCCAGCAGCTTAACCTCGACAGCAGACGAGCAGTACTTC
TRBD2	NA	TRBV29-1	TRBJ2-1	CSVEEDWTSGSYNEQFF	TGCAGCGTTGAAGAGGACTGGACTAGCGGGTCCTACAATGAGCAGTTCTTC
NA	NA	TRBV3-1/TRBV3-2	TRBJ1-2	CASSQARLFGYTF	TGTGCCAGCAGCCAAGCCCGGCTTTTTGGCTACACCTTC
NA	NA	TRBV6-2/TRBV6-3	TRBJ2-7	CASSNGQFSYEQYF	TGTGCCAGCAGTAACGGACAGTTCTCCTACGAGCAGTACTTC
TRBD1	NA	TRBV28	TRBJ2-7	CASSAPRDRWYEQYF	TGTGCCAGCAGTGCCCCCCGGGACAGGTGGTACGAGCAGTACTTC
NA	NA	TRBV29-1	TRBJ2-1	CSARLLGNEQFF	TGCAGCGCCCGGTTGCTCGGGAATGAGCAGTTCTTC
TRBD2	NA	TRBV12-3/TRBV12-4	TRBJ2-1	CASSPGGGEQFF	TGTGCCAGCAGTCCCGGGGGAGGGGAGCAGTTCTTC
TRBD1	NA	TRBV5-1	TRBJ1-6	CASSIGQGVGNSPLHF	TGCGCCAGCAGCATCGGACAGGGAGTAGGCAATTCACCCCTCCACTTT
NA	NA	TRBV6-5	TRBJ2-7	CASSDSNEQYF	TGTGCCAGCAGTGACTCGAACGAGCAGTACTTC
NA	NA	TRBV18	TRBJ1-5	CASSPDPNQPQHF	TGTGCCAGCTCACCGGACCCTAATCAGCCCCAGCATTTT
NA	NA	TRBV4-3	TRBJ2-3	CASSQDVLVSTDTQYF	TGCGCCAGCAGCCAAGATGTTCTAGTTAGCACAGATACGCAGTATTTT
TRBD1	few	TRBV10-3	TRBJ2-7	CAISGRDRGHEQYF	TGTGCCATCAGTGGCCGGGACAGGGGCCACGAGCAGTACTTC
NA	NA	TRBV5-1	TRBJ2-5	CASSQTTETQYF	TGCGCCAGCAGCCAGACTACAGAGACCCAGTACTTC
NA	NA	TRBV4-1	TRBJ2-7	CASSLKTSGDPYEQYF	TGCGCCAGCAGCCTTAAGACGTCAGGTGACCCCTACGAGCAGTACTTC
NA	NA	TRBV30	TRBJ2-7	CAWSPSWRQYF	TGTGCCTGGAGTCCTAGCTGGCGCCAGTACTTC
TRBD2	NA	TRBV10-2	TRBJ2-1	CASSITSGLDEQFF	TGCGCCAGCAGTATAACTAGCGGCCTCGATGAGCAGTTCTTC
TRBD1	NA	TRBV30	TRBJ1-2	CAWSPGQDYGYTF	TGTGCCTGGAGTCCCGGACAGGACTATGGCTACACCTTC
TRBD2	NA	TRBV27	TRBJ2-7	CASSLFPGLAGYEQYF	TGTGCCAGCAGCCTTTTTCCGGGACTAGCGGGCTACGAGCAGTACTTC
TRBD1	once	TRBV24-1	TRBJ2-2	CATSDTRQGEAGELFF	TGTGCCACCAGTGATACCCGACAGGGTGAGGCCGGGGAGCTGTTTTTT
NA	NA	TRBV6-1	TRBJ1-6	CASREVPRGSPLHF	TGTGCCAGCAGAGAAGTCCCTCGTGGATCACCCCTCCACTTT
TRBD1	NA	TRBV18	TRBJ1-5	CASSPRTGADQPQHF	TGTGCCAGCTCACCGCGGACAGGGGCGGATCAGCCCCAGCATTTT
TRBD1	NA	TRBV30	TRBJ1-1	CAWRTGGTGGNTEAFF	TGTGCCTGGAGAACCGGGGGAACAGGGGGAAACACTGAAGCTTTCTTT
TRBD2	NA	TRBV6-2/TRBV6-3	TRBJ2-1	CASSYSGTSLNEQFF	TGTGCCAGCAGTTATTCCGGGACTAGCCTCAATGAGCAGTTCTTC
NA	medium-sized	TRBV11-2	TRBJ1-1	CASSLIKGSEAFF	TGTGCCAGCAGCTTAATAAAGGGCTCTGAAGCTTTCTTT
NA	NA	TRBV28	TRBJ1-1	CASSLAGRDTEAFF	TGTGCCAGCAGTTTAGCGGGCAGGGACACTGAAGCTTTCTTT
NA	NA	TRBV19	TRBJ1-4	CASSGWGQTTNEKLFF	TGTGCCAGTAGTGGCTGGGGCCAGACAACTAATGAAAAACTGTTTTTT
NA	NA	TRBV2	TRBJ1-2	CASSDSPVSGGYTF	TGTGCCAGCAGTGATTCTCCGGTGTCAGGTGGCTACACCTTC
TRBD1	NA	TRBV28	TRBJ1-5	CASRTGQGSPNQPQHF	TGTGCCAGCAGAACCGGACAGGGTAGCCCCAATCAGCCCCAGCATTTT
TRBD2	few	TRBV7-8	TRBJ2-1	CASSLATSGGASYNEQFF	TGTGCCAGCAGCTTAGCTACTAGCGGGGGAGCCTCCTACAATGAGCAGTTCTTC
TRBD1	NA	TRBV15	TRBJ1-4	CATSFRTGGGEKLFF	TGTGCCACCAGCTTCCGGACAGGGGGTGGTGAAAAACTGTTTTTT
TRBD1	NA	TRBV5-6	TRBJ1-1	CASSPGQINTEAFF	TGTGCCAGCAGCCCGGGACAGATTAACACTGAAGCTTTCTTT
TRBD1	NA	TRBV7-6	TRBJ2-1	CASSSTGTGVYNEQFF	TGTGCCAGCAGCTCAACCGGGACAGGGGTATACAATGAGCAGTTCTTC
NA	once	TRBV6-2/TRBV6-3	TRBJ1-2	CASSYMGAQDTF	TGTGCCAGCAGTTACATGGGGGCTCAGGACACCTTC